This T cell receptor (beta chain) appears in the sequencing data of a study of HIV-infected children after antiretroviral therapy interruption. Study context: EBV and CMV exposure was recorded in most children. Study results and limitations: Naive CD4+ Gini coefficient rose by interruption end, suggesting clonal expansion. Naive CD4+ sequences overlapped less between time points once interruption began.

The V and J ends lost 4 bases and 7 bases respectively, with 23 bases between them. CDR3 length: 16 residues. The germline V gene has CDR1 SGHRS and CDR2 YFSETQ. Worth noting for this clonotype: The antigen remains undetermined.

Unique molecular identifiers were included in an RNA-based 3' RACE TCR library. MiXCR, run by TCRdb on the 3' RACE reads, gives a single entry per CDR3 protein. Of roughly 46,000 distinct CDR3 sequences in the sample, approximately 4.3% were seen once. Treatment given: PENTA 11 planned treatment interruption arm or continuous ART arm. From thawed PBMCs, naive CD4+ CD45RA+ CD45RO- T cells were sorted. The chain couples TRBV5-1 to TRBJ1-1; D is ambiguous. The TCR comes from a pool of human donors with HIV. The material sequenced was CD45RA+ CD4+ T cells from PBMCs, pooled from several time points, taken from a donor given antiretroviral therapy, either interrupted or continuous. Subset meaning: naive CD4+ CD45RA+ CD45RO- T cells. The CDR3 nucleotides read TGCGCCAGCAGCCTCCGGGCGCCCGCTACACCGAATGAAGCTTTCTTT. Protein product: CASSLRAPATPNEAFF.